These 30 T cell receptor beta chains share one sample of origin, sequenced in a study of Graves' ophthalmopathy and Graves' hyperthyroidism. The TCR beta CDR3 regions underwent amplification from RNA transcripts. The authors performed first-round RT-PCR with HTBI primers and then a second-round multiplex PCR. Each CDR3 protein gets one entry after TCRdb re-called the multiplex PCR reads with MiXCR. This table holds approximately 460,000 distinct CDR3 sequences, 14% found once. The specimen sequenced was blood. These receptors originate from a woman under 40 with Graves' ophthalmopathy.

The chain couples TRBV6-2 or TRBV6-3 to TRBJ2-5, with 7 bases fitting TRBD1. Germline V gene sequence: CDR1 MNHEY, CDR2 SVGEGT. This CDR3 region has 16 residues. V gave up 2 bases and J gave up 4 bases; unmatched junction bases: 10. CDR3 amino acids: CASSYGFDRALETQYF. The CDR3 DNA reads TGTGCCAGCAGTTACGGATTCGACAGGGCCCTAGAGACCCAGTACTTC.

This clonotype was counted a single time. One end of the junction does not line up with germline, which may come from a read error. The chain recombines TRBV6-1 with TRBJ1-5; the D is unclear. The CDR3 is made up of 14 amino acids. Germline CDR1 MNHNS, CDR2 SASEGT. CDR3 DNA sequence: TGTGCCAGCAGTGCCCAGTTCAGCAATCAGCCTCAGCATTTT. Its protein is CASSAQFSNQPQHF.

In its sample, this clonotype was seen many times. V and J are TRBV6-5 and TRBJ1-5, with a possible D match to TRBD1 (6 bases). V was trimmed by 6 bases and J by 5 bases, leaving 11 bases between them. The CDR3 length is 13 residues. From germline, CDR1 is MNHEY and CDR2 SVGAGI. The CDR3 region has the DNA TGTGCCAGCAGCCGTCCAGGGGATCAGCCCCAGCATTTT. Its translation is CASSRPGDQPQHF.

This clonotype showed up many times. This CDR3 is CASSVAGSSETQYF. The CDR3 DNA follows: TGTGCCAGCAGCGTAGCAGGTAGCTCAGAGACCCAGTACTTC. The gene calls are TRBV9 and TRBJ2-5; D not resolved. Germline V gene lookup returns CDR1 SGDLS and CDR2 YYNGEE. V was clipped by 0 bases and J by 4 bases, with 10 bases between them. CDR3 length: 14 amino acids.

This clonotype was seen only a few times. This chain links TRBV6-1 with TRBJ1-1; D unclear. This CDR3 region has 14 residues. Germline lookup yields CDR1 MNHNS and CDR2 SASEGT. Trimming left V 8 bases short and J 6 bases short, with 19 bases between. CDR3 amino acids: CASSRAQRIPEAFF. The CDR3 region has the DNA TGTGCCAGCTCCCGGGCCCAAAGGATCCCTGAAGCTTTCTTT.

This clonotype was counted ten times or more. V and J are TRBV28 and TRBJ1-2; unclear D gene. V lost 6 bases and J lost 7, with 18 bases in between. The germline gives CDR1 MDHEN, CDR2 SYDVKM. The CDR3 covers 14 residues. As DNA, the CDR3 is TGTGCCAGCAGCCTACTCACCGCATCCGGTGGCTACACCTTC. Residues: CASSLLTASGGYTF.

This clonotype was counted many times. The chain has TRBV15 and TRBJ2-6, with 9 bases identical to TRBD1. CDR1 and CDR2 (germline): LNHNV, YYDKDF (reference sequence). The CDR3 runs to 21 residues. V trimming: 0 bases; J trimming: 0 bases; junction bases outside the gene matches: 12. The CDR3 is CATSREIFRDRAPSGANVLTF. As DNA, the CDR3 is TGTGCCACCAGCAGAGAGATATTCCGGGACAGGGCCCCCTCTGGGGCCAACGTCCTGACTTTC.

This clonotype was found many times. The chain recombines TRBV20-1 with TRBJ2-5; the match to TRBD2 covers 7 bases. Germline CDR1 DFQATT, CDR2 SNEGSKA (reference sequence). V lost 6 bases to trimming and J lost 5 bases; unmatched junction nucleotides: 9. The CDR3 sequence is 13 residues long. DNA of the CDR3: TGCAGTGCCCCCGCGGCGGGGGAGGAGACCCAGTACTTC. As protein: CSAPAAGEETQYF.

In the case of this clonotype: Since a much larger clone is just one base distant, this may be a read error. The chain has TRBV10-3 and TRBJ1-2; 7 bases fit TRBD1. The germline V gene has CDR1 ENHRY and CDR2 SYGVKD. The CDR3 covers 16 residues. The DNA of the CDR3 is TGTGCCATCAGTGGTCAGGACAGGATTCGGGGATATGGCTACGCCTTC. Translating it yields CAISGQDRIRGYGYAF.

This clonotype was detected ten times or more. This chain links TRBV5-6 with TRBJ1-1; D is ambiguous. V was shortened by 2 bases and J by 4 bases, with 15 bases between the two germline ends. The V gene's germline CDR1 is SGHDT and CDR2 YYEEEE. The CDR3 has 15 residues. For the CDR3, the DNA is TGTGCCAGCAGCTTCACGGAAGGGTACGGCACTGAAGCTTTCTTT. Protein product: CASSFTEGYGTEAFF.

This chain joins TRBV14 and TRBJ2-7; 7 nucleotides align to TRBD1. The germline V gene has CDR1 SGHDN and CDR2 FVKESK. The V segment lost 4 bases and the J segment 3 bases; nucleotides outside the gene matches: 18. The CDR3 totals 18 residues. For the CDR3, the DNA is TGTGCCAGCAGCCCCCACCCTGACAGGGCCAATACTCTCTACGAGCAGTACTTC. Translation gives CASSPHPDRANTLYEQYF.

Many counts were recorded for this clonotype. The genes are TRBV6-5 and TRBJ1-5; unclear D gene. CDR3 size: 12 residues. V lost 7 bases and J 5 bases, leaving 9 bases between the germline ends. CDR1 is MNHEY, CDR2 SVGAGI, per germline. CDR3 nucleotide sequence: TGTGCCAGCAAACTCGGAGATCAGCCCCAGCATTTT. Protein: CASKLGDQPQHF.

This clonotype has at least ten counts. The chain combines TRBV20-1 with TRBJ1-2; D ambiguous. The V end lost 3 bases, the J end lost 7 bases, and 3 bases lay between the germline ends. Germline V gene data show CDR1 as DFQATT and CDR2 as SNEGSKA (reference sequence). The CDR3 length is 9 residues. The CDR3 nucleotides read TGCAGTGCTAGGGCTGGCTACACCTTC. This translates into CSARAGYTF.

This clonotype was seen at least ten times. The chain's CDR3 is CASRGGGLAGAGELFF. Here the CDR3 DNA reads TGTGCCAGCAGGGGGGGGGGACTAGCGGGAGCCGGGGAGCTGTTTTTT. This chain links TRBV28 with TRBJ2-2; 14 positions agree with TRBD2. After removal of 6 bases from V and 6 bases from J, the junction contained 6 bases not matched to a gene. This CDR3 contains 16 residues. CDR1 is MDHEN and CDR2 is SYDVKM in the germline V gene.

This clonotype was seen many times. V is TRBV6-1 and J is TRBJ1-3; D is unresolved. Deletions cut 8 bases from V and 1 base from J, with 12 bases between. There are 14 residues in the CDR3. Germline-derived CDR1 and CDR2 are MNHNS and SASEGT. The CDR3 nucleotides are TGTGCCAGCTTTTATACGGGATCTGGAAACACCATATATTTT. The encoded protein is CASFYTGSGNTIYF.

Many counts were recorded for this clonotype. V and J are TRBV30 and TRBJ2-5; 15 bases match TRBD2. Germline V gene sequence: CDR1 GTSNPN, CDR2 SVGIG (reference sequence). The length of the CDR3 is 16 residues. The trim removed 5 bases at V and 1 base at J, leaving 5 bases unmatched. The CDR3 region is CAWGLAGGRSQETQYF. The DNA of the CDR3 is TGTGCCTGGGGACTAGCGGGGGGGCGTTCCCAAGAGACCCAGTACTTC. The full variable domain, completed using reference TRBV30 and TRBJ2-5, is SQTIHQWPATLVQPVGSPLSLECTVEGTSNPNLYWYRQAAGRGLQLLFYSVGIGQISSEVPQNLSASRPQDRQFILSSKKLLLSDSGFYLCAWGLAGGRSQETQYFGPGTRLLVL.

Of note for this clonotype: This could be a read error, since a much larger clone is one nucleotide away. V gene TRBV4-1 combines with J gene TRBJ2-7; a weak D match, TRBD2 (5 bases). The CDR3 runs to 12 residues. V was shortened by 9 bases and J by 3 bases, with 12 bases between the two germline ends. Germline CDR1 reads MGHRA; CDR2 reads YSYEKL. The CDR3 spells CASSGFNYEQYF. The CDR3 DNA is TGCGCCAGTTCGGGATTCAACTACGAGCAGTACTTC.

This clonotype was counted ten times or more. The chain links TRBV7-2 to TRBJ2-5, with D perhaps given as TRBD1 or TRBD2 (6 bases each). The CDR3 totals 15 residues. Trimming stripped 5 bases from V and 1 base from J, with 14 bases between. The germline V gene has CDR1 SGHTA and CDR2 FQGNSA. The DNA of the CDR3 is TGTGCCAGCAGCCCGAGAGGGGGGTCCCAAGAGACCCAGTACTTC. Translating it yields CASSPRGGSQETQYF.

The V and J genes are TRBV18 and TRBJ2-5; perhaps D is TRBD1 or TRBD2 (5 bases each). Germline CDR1 reads KGHSH; CDR2 reads LQKENI. The CDR3 covers 15 residues. Trimming pared 3 bases from V and 5 bases from J, leaving 16 bases between. CDR3 DNA sequence: TGTGCCAGCTCACCCTCGGGGCTCGGAAGGGAGACCCAGTACTTC. It translates to CASSPSGLGRETQYF.

The sample holds a few counts of this clonotype. The J gene is TRBJ1-3, the V gene TRBV4-2; D remains unclear. V was pared by 0 bases and J by 0 bases, with 9 bases between. CDR1 and CDR2 from the germline V gene are LGHNA and YNFKEQ. The CDR3 length is 16 residues. CDR3: CASSQEESYSGNTIYF. The CDR3 DNA sequence: TGTGCCAGCAGCCAAGAGGAGTCCTACTCTGGAAACACCATATATTTT.

This clonotype was seen at least ten times. The rearrangement uses TRBV12-3 or TRBV12-4 and TRBJ1-3; tentatively, D is TRBD1 (6 bases). V was shortened by 2 bases and J by 5 bases, with 10 bases between the two germline ends. This CDR3 spans 14 amino acids. Written as DNA, the CDR3 is TGTGCCAGCAGTTTAAGGGGGAAGAGAAACACCATATATTTT. This sequence encodes CASSLRGKRNTIYF.

This clonotype was found many times. The J gene is TRBJ2-2, the V gene TRBV6-5, with D possibly being TRBD1 (5 bases). CDR1 and CDR2 from the germline V gene are MNHEY and SVGAGI. The V and J ends lost 4 bases and 0 bases respectively, with 12 bases between them. This CDR3 has 16 amino acids. The CDR3 here is CASSFTGISNTGELFF. The CDR3 DNA sequence: TGTGCCAGCAGTTTTACAGGAATATCGAACACCGGGGAGCTGTTTTTT.

This clonotype was observed at least ten times. This rearrangement joins TRBV4-1 to TRBJ2-5; 10 bases align to TRBD2. Germline values: CDR1 MGHRA, CDR2 YSYEKL. The trim removed 0 bases at V and 4 bases at J, leaving 8 bases unmatched. The CDR3 covers 17 residues. The CDR3 here is CASSQELTSGDAETQYF. In DNA, the CDR3 is TGCGCCAGCAGCCAAGAACTAACTAGCGGGGACGCAGAGACCCAGTACTTC.

The V and J genes are TRBV27 and TRBJ1-2, with D possibly TRBD1 on 5 matching bases. Germline V gene sequence: CDR1 MNHEY, CDR2 SMNVEV (reference sequence). The V end lost 5 bases, the J end lost 2 bases, and 9 bases lay between the germline ends. The CDR3 totals 13 residues. The CDR3 bases are TGTGCCAGCAGTCCGAGGGGCAACTATGGCTACACCTTC. Translation gives CASSPRGNYGYTF.

This clonotype was counted a few times. The chain links TRBV9 to TRBJ2-5; 12 bases match TRBD2. Unmatched junction bases numbered 6, after V lost 4 bases and J lost 2 bases. Germline assignment: CDR1 SGDLS and CDR2 YYNGEE. CDR3 size: 16 residues. In DNA, the CDR3 is TGTGCCAGCAGCTTTGGGACTAGCGGGTTACAAGAGACCCAGTACTTC. Its translation is CASSFGTSGLQETQYF. The whole variable domain, remainder taken from reference TRBV9 and TRBJ2-5, is DSGVTQTPKHLITATGQRVTLRCSPRSGDLSVYWYQQSLDQGLQFLIQYYNGEERAKGNILERFSAQQFPDLHSELNLSSLELGDSALYFCASSFGTSGLQETQYFGPGTRLLVL.

The rearrangement joins TRBV30 to TRBJ1-1; D perhaps matches TRBD1 (5 bases). This CDR3 contains 14 residues. V was cut by 0 bases and J by 7 bases, with 15 bases left in between. The germline CDR1 and CDR2 sequences are GTSNPN and SVGIG (reference sequence). The CDR3 sequence is CAWSVRVDGGEAFF. The CDR3 DNA is TGTGCCTGGAGTGTACGGGTGGATGGGGGTGAAGCTTTCTTT.

The sample holds many counts of this clonotype. The CDR3 DNA reads TGTGCCAGCTTTGATGGCTATGGCTACACCTTC. Residues: CASFDGYGYTF. The rearrangement joins TRBV6-1 to TRBJ1-2; D ambiguous. Germline V lookup: CDR1 MNHNS, CDR2 SASEGT. V lost 8 bases and J lost 4, with 8 bases in between. CDR3 length: 11 residues.

This clonotype was observed at least ten times. The rearrangement uses TRBV5-1 and TRBJ1-1, with no clear D. From germline, CDR1 is SGHRS and CDR2 YFSETQ. There are 15 residues in the CDR3. Deletions cut 0 bases from V and 3 bases from J, with 12 bases between. This chain's CDR3 is CASSLEAVAHTEAFF. CDR3 nucleotide sequence: TGCGCCAGCAGCTTGGAGGCAGTGGCCCACACTGAAGCTTTCTTT.

This clonotype was counted many times. The chain uses TRBV27 and TRBJ1-1, with D tentatively TRBD1 (5 bases). The CDR3 runs to 15 residues. Germline V gives CDR1 MNHEY, CDR2 SMNVEV (reference sequence). Between the trimmed V and J ends, which lost 2 bases and 6 bases, there was a span of 16 bases. The CDR3, as DNA: TGTGCCAGCAGTTTACGGGCCAGGGTGATTCCTGAAGCTTTCTTT. Protein product: CASSLRARVIPEAFF.

This clonotype was observed a few times. This chain joins TRBV4-1 and TRBJ1-2, with TRBD1 as a possible D gene (6 bases). The CDR3 is 16 residues long. CDR1 and CDR2 from the germline V gene are MGHRA and YSYEKL. Trimming took 1 base from V and 7 from J, leaving 19 bases between them. CDR3 nucleotides: TGCGCCAGCAGCCAAGGGGGGGCCGTACTCCTAAGTGGCTACACCTTC. This translates into CASSQGGAVLLSGYTF.